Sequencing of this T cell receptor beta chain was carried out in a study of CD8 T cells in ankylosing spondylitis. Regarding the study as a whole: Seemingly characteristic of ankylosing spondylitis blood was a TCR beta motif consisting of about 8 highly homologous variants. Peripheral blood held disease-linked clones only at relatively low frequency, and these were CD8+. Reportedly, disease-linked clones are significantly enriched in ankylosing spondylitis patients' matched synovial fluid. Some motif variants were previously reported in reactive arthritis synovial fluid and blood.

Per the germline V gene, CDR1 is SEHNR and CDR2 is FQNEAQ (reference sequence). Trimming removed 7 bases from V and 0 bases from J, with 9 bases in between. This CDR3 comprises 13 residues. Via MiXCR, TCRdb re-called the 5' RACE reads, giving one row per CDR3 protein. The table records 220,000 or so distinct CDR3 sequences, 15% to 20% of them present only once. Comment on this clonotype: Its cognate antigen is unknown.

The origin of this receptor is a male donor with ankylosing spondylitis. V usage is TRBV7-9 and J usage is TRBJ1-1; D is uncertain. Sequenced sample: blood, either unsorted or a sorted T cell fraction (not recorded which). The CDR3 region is CASNPFLNTEAFF. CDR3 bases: TGTGCCAGCAACCCGTTTCTGAACACTGAAGCTTTCTTT. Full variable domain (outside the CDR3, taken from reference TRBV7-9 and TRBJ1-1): DTGVSQNPRHKITKRGQNVTFRCDPISEHNRLYWYRQTLGQGPEFLTYFQNEAQLEKSRLLSDRFSAERPKGSFSTLEIQRTEQGDSAMYLCASNPFLNTEAFFGQGTRLTVV.